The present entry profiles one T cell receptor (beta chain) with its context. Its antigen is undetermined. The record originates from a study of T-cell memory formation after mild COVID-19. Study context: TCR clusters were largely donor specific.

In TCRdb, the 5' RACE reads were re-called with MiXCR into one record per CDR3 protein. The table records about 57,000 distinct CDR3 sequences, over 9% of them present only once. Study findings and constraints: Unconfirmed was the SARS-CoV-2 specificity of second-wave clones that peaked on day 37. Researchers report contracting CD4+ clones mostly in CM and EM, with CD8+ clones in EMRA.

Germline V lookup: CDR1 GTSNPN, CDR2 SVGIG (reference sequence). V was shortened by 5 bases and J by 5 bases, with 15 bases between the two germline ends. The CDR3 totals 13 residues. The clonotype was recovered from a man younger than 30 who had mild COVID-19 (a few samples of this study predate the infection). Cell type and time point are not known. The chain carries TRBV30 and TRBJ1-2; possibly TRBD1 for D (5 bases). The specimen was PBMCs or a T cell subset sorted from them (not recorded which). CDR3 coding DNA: TGTGCCTGGGGCCTGGGACGGGGATATGGCTACACCTTC. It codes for CAWGLGRGYGYTF.